The sequence of this T cell receptor beta chain was determined in a study of regulatory T cells in long-lasting Graves disease. This clonotype showed up just a few times. Its cognate antigen is unknown. Time point given: persistent/refractory GD, antithyroid drugs over 5 years with positive TRAb. PBMCs provided the RNA from which the TCR library was made. With EDTA tubes as the receptacles, 7 to 9 milliliters of peripheral blood were drawn. Germline assignment: CDR1 MNHNS and CDR2 SASEGT. Trimming stripped 11 bases from V and 0 bases from J, with 14 bases between. The CDR3 length is 14 residues. Notes on the study in general: Persistent patients had a count of shared public clonotypes (around 2,700) that exceeded that of new patients (around 960).

Libraries of TCR beta came from iRepertoire HTBI primers plus Arm-PCR of CDR3 regions. Each CDR3 protein is one row after TCRdb ran MiXCR on the multiplex PCR reads. The sample contains a few hundred thousand distinct CDR3 sequences, 23% of which appear only once. The V and J genes are TRBV6-1 and TRBJ2-1; tentatively, D is TRBD2 (5 bases). The specimen was peripheral blood mononuclear cells (PBMCs), collected when the disease was refractory, from a patient treated with antithyroid drugs. The source is a female donor with Graves disease. CDR3 region: CAGRAASSYNEQFF. The DNA for the CDR3 is TGTGCCGGCCGAGCGGCTAGCTCCTACAATGAGCAGTTCTTC.